The T cell receptor (beta chain) described here comes from a study of shared clonotypes between healthy human individuals. General study points: The study sampled only blood, and tissue repertoires likely differ.

This CDR3 has 12 residues. The germline gives CDR1 SEHNR, CDR2 FQNEAQ (reference sequence). Trimming took 1 base from V and 9 from J, leaving 10 bases between them. Comment on this clone: The target antigen is unknown. Other DNA sequences in this sample translate to the same CDR3.

It was CD45RO-negative cells, positively selected for CCR7, that made up naive CD8 cells, with terminally differentiated effector memory CD45RA+ cells excluded. Assay used: immunoSEQ multiplex PCR; TCRdb lists only in-frame clones, some missing. The table includes about 2 million clones, around 96% detected once. Material for sequencing was naive CD8+ T cells sorted from blood. V and J are TRBV7-9 and TRBJ2-7; no definite D call. This TCR was recovered from a man aged 18 to 30 in good health. The CDR3 sequence is CASSLVSSAQYF. The CDR3, as DNA: TGTGCCAGCAGCTTAGTTTCCAGCGCGCAGTACTTC.